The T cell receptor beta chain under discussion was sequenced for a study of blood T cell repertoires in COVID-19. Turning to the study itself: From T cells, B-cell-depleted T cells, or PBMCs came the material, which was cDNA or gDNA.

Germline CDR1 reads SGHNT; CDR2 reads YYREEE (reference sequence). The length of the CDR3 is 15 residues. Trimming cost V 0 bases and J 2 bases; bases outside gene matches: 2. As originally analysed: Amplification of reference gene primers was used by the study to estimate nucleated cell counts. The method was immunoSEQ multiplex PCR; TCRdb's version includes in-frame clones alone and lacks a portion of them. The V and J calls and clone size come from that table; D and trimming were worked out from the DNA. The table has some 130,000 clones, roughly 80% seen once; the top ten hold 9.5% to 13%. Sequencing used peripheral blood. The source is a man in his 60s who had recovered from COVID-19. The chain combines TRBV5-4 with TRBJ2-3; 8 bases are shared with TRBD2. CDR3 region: CASSLVAGYTDTQYF. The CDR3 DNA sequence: TGTGCCAGCAGCTTGGTAGCGGGGTACACAGATACGCAGTATTTT.